Listed below are T cell receptor beta chains from one sample, sequenced in a study of cytomegalovirus exposure and HLA in healthy donors. Repertoires were generated with immunoSEQ multiplex PCR, while TCRdb's copy carries only in-frame clones and drops some. This listing includes about 110,000 clones. Sequences were obtained from PBMCs. The receptors were sampled from a man aged 25 to 40 in good health and CMV-seronegative. CDR3s include the opening cysteine and the closing phenylalanine or tryptophan. D genes are given only for firm matches.

>13|TRBJ1-2|-|TRBV11-2
TGTGCCAGCAGCTACAGGGATAACTATGGCTACACCTTC
CASSYRDNYGYTF
>16|TRBJ2-2|TRBD1|TRBV11-3
TGTGCCAGCAGCTCCTCCGGGACAGTGAACACCGGGGAGCTGTTTTTT
CASSSSGTVNTGELFF
>18|TRBJ1-4|TRBD1|TRBV27
TGTGCCAGCAGTTCACCCGGGACAGGGGGCAGACTGAATGAAAAACTGTTTTTT
CASSSPGTGGRLNEKLFF
>13|TRBJ1-1|-|TRBV27
TGTGCCAGCAGTACGGACAGGAACACTGAAGCTTTCTTT
CASSTDRNTEAFF
>16|TRBJ2-7|TRBD1|TRBV2
TGTGCCAGCAGAGAACGACAGGGGACATCGATTGGCGAGCAGTACTTC
CASRERQGTSIGEQYF
>13|TRBJ1-1|-|TRBV12-5
TGTGCTAGTGGTTTTCACAGGAACACTGAAGCTTTCTTT
CASGFHRNTEAFF
>15|TRBJ1-5|-|TRBV5-5
TGTGCCAGCAGCTTGGAAGGGGGGGGCGGGCAGCCCCAGCATTTT
CASSLEGGGGQPQHF
>15|TRBJ1-2|-|TRBV7-2
TGTGCCAGCAGCAACACTGCCGGCGGGGTCGCTGGCTACACCTTC
CASSNTAGGVAGYTF
>14|TRBJ1-4|-|TRBV6-5
TGTGCCAGCAGTTCCCCTTCTGACAGGTTTAAACTGTTTTTT
CASSSPSDRFKLFF
>15|TRBJ1-1|TRBD1|TRBV5-6
TGTGCCAGCAGCTTACCTTGGACAGGGTCAGGTGAAGCTTTCTTT
CASSLPWTGSGEAFF
>15|TRBJ1-6|-|TRBV2
TGTGCCAGCAGTCCGGGACTGAAGTATAATTCACCCCTCCACTTT
CASSPGLKYNSPLHF
>16|TRBJ1-3|-|TRBV30
TGTGCCTGGAGTGTACGGGGGTCTCGTCTCGGAAACACCATATATTTT
CAWSVRGSRLGNTIYF
>13|TRBJ1-2|-|TRBV6-5
TGTGCCAGCAGTTACTCGGGGGGTTATGGCTACACCTTC
CASSYSGGYGYTF
>13|TRBJ1-2|-|TRBV5-6
TGTGCCAGCAGCTTGGCGGGAAGCTATGGCTACACCTTC
CASSLAGSYGYTF
>16|TRBJ2-2|TRBD2|TRBV5-1
TGCGCCAGCAGCTTTGCAAGCGGGGCGAACACCGGGGAGCTGTTTTTT
CASSFASGANTGELFF
>16|TRBJ1-4|-|TRBV18
TGTGCCAGCTCACCACAAAGGGTTGCAGGGAATGAAAAACTGTTTTTT
CASSPQRVAGNEKLFF
>13|TRBJ1-1|TRBD1|TRBV30
TGTGCCTGGAGTGTAATGGGACAGGGTGAAGCTTTCTTT
CAWSVMGQGEAFF
>14|TRBJ1-5|-|TRBV19
TGTGCCAGTAGTATATCGCATCAAAGCGGGCCCCAGCATTTT
CASSISHQSGPQHF
>12|TRBJ2-7|-|TRBV29-1
TGCAGCGTCGCCGGGGGGCTTTTCGAGCAGTACTTC
CSVAGGLFEQYF
>15|TRBJ1-6|-|TRBV15
TGTGCCACCAGCGAGAGGGAGCTCTATAATTCACCCCTCCACTTT
CATSERELYNSPLHF
>17|TRBJ1-1|-|TRBV13
TGTGCCAGCAGCTTAGAGGCAGGGAAGTCAATGAACACTGAAGCTTTCTTT
CASSLEAGKSMNTEAFF
>13|TRBJ2-7|-|TRBV29-1
TGCAGCGTTGACAGCGACAGCTCCTACGAGCAGTACTTC
CSVDSDSSYEQYF
>11|TRBJ2-4|-|TRBV6-6
TGTGCCAGCAGTCAGGAGGCCATTCAGTACTTC
CASSQEAIQYF
>16|TRBJ2-3|-|TRBV19
TGTGCCAGTAGTATGGCGCAGGGGTCTTACACAGATACGCAGTATTTT
CASSMAQGSYTDTQYF
>15|TRBJ2-5|TRBD1|TRBV7-3
TGTGCCAGCAGCTCCGGGACAGGGTCAAGGGAGACCCAGTACTTC
CASSSGTGSRETQYF
>15|TRBJ1-1|-|TRBV19
TGTGCCAGTAGTATAGGGGCCAGTAGAAACACTGAAACTTTCTTT
CASSIGASRNTETFF
>14|TRBJ2-7|TRBD1|TRBV30
TGTGCCTGGAGTGTGTGGCAGGGGGCGAGTGAGCAGTACTTC
CAWSVWQGASEQYF
>19|TRBJ2-2|TRBD2|TRBV2
TGTGCCAGCAGTGTTCGCGGACTAGCGGGGGCCCTGGGCACCGGGGAGCTGTTTTTT
CASSVRGLAGALGTGELFF
>15|TRBJ2-6|-|TRBV9
TGTGCCAGCAGCTCACAGTTCTCTGGGGCCAACGTCCTGACTTTC
CASSSQFSGANVLTF
>18|TRBJ1-6|TRBD1|TRBV5-4
TGTGCCAGCAGCTCGGGGACAGGGACAAGCTCCTATAATTCACCCCTCCACTTT
CASSSGTGTSSYNSPLHF
>14|TRBJ2-5|-|TRBV6-5
TGTGCCAGCAGTTACTCAAATTATCAAGAGACCCAGTACTTC
CASSYSNYQETQYF
>17|TRBJ2-3|TRBD1|TRBV11-2
TGTGCCAGCAGCCTAGGGGGGACAGGACAAAGATCAGATACGCAGTATTTT
CASSLGGTGQRSDTQYF
>16|TRBJ2-4|-|TRBV28
TGTGCCAGCAGTGCCCTTTTGGGGGGGGGCATCAGCATTCAGTACTTC
CASSALLGGGISIQYF
>14|TRBJ1-6|-|TRBV5-1
TGCGCCAGCAGCCCAGACCCGGGGAATTCACCCCTCCACTTT
CASSPDPGNSPLHF
>19|TRBJ1-2|-|TRBV5-1
TGCGCCAGCAGCTTGGTTTCCGGAGGACGAAACTTAGCTAACTATGGCTACACCTTC
CASSLVSGGRNLANYGYTF
>13|TRBJ1-1|TRBD1|TRBV7-8
TGTGCCAGCAGCCGCCGGGACAGGGGTACGGCTTTCTTT
CASSRRDRGTAFF
>18|TRBJ1-5|-|TRBV1
TGCACCAGCAGCCAAGGAGACAGGGAAGGGGGGTGCAATCAGCCCCAGCATTTT
CTSSQGDREGGCNQPQHF
>13|TRBJ2-7|-|TRBV2
TGTGCCAGCAGTGAAAGACAGAGATACGAGCAGTACTTC
CASSERQRYEQYF
>15|TRBJ2-3|TRBD2|TRBV7-2
TGTGCCAGCAGCGAGACTAGCGGGGGGACAGATACGCAGTATTTT
CASSETSGGTDTQYF
>15|TRBJ2-7|TRBD1|TRBV27
TGTGCCAGCAGTATCCTCGGGACAGGGACCGGCGAGCAGTACTTC
CASSILGTGTGEQYF
>14|TRBJ1-5|-|TRBV6-6
TGTGCCAGCACCGACAGGTTAGGCAATCAGCCCCAGCATTTT
CASTDRLGNQPQHF
>13|TRBJ2-7|-|TRBV7-9
TGTGCCAGCAGCGCCGAACAGGGAGACGAGCAGTACTTC
CASSAEQGDEQYF
>18|TRBJ2-2|TRBD1|TRBV9
TGTGCCAGCAGCCCCCGCTCTGGCGGGACAGGGCTCACCGGGGAGCTGTTTTTT
CASSPRSGGTGLTGELFF
>13|TRBJ1-1|TRBD1|TRBV7-2
TGTGCCAGCAGCGCAACAGGGGTGACTGAAGCTTTCTTT
CASSATGVTEAFF
>19|TRBJ2-4|TRBD2|TRBV7-2
TGTGCCAGCAGCTTAGCGCGGTCTAGCGGAAACCAAATAAAAAACATTCAGTACTTC
CASSLARSSGNQIKNIQYF
>15|TRBJ2-4|TRBD1|TRBV5-1
TGCGCCAGCAGCCCGACGGGACAGGGGGAAAACATTCAGTACTTC
CASSPTGQGENIQYF
>14|TRBJ2-7|TRBD1|TRBV5-1
TGCGCCAGCAGCTCGGGACAGAGCTCCTACGAGCAGTACTTC
CASSSGQSSYEQYF
>14|TRBJ1-1|-|TRBV7-9
TGTGCCAGCAGCTTAGAGCCACAGGGCACTGAAGCTTTCTTT
CASSLEPQGTEAFF
>14|TRBJ2-7|-|TRBV9
TGTGCCAGCAGCGCCGGCGGCCAATTCTACGAGCAGTACTTC
CASSAGGQFYEQYF
>15|TRBJ1-1|-|TRBV18
TGTGCCAGCTCACCAAATGAGTGGGAGGGGGCTGAAGCTTTCTTT
CASSPNEWEGAEAFF
>18|TRBJ2-3|TRBD1|TRBV5-6
TGTGCCAGCAGCCCCCGGGACAGGGGGCGGATCGGCACAGATACGCAGTATTTT
CASSPRDRGRIGTDTQYF
>16|TRBJ2-7|TRBD2|TRBV5-1
TGCGCCAGCAGTGAGGGCTGGAGGCTAGCGGGCGACGAGCAGTACTTC
CASSEGWRLAGDEQYF
>17|TRBJ2-1|TRBD2|TRBV4-1
TGCGCCAGCAGCCACCAGGTGACCGGGGGGGACCACTATGAGCAGTTCTTC
CASSHQVTGGDHYEQFF
>16|TRBJ2-2|-|TRBV18
TGTGCCAGCTCAGTCCCCTGGGGACAAAACACCGGGGAGCTGTTTTTT
CASSVPWGQNTGELFF